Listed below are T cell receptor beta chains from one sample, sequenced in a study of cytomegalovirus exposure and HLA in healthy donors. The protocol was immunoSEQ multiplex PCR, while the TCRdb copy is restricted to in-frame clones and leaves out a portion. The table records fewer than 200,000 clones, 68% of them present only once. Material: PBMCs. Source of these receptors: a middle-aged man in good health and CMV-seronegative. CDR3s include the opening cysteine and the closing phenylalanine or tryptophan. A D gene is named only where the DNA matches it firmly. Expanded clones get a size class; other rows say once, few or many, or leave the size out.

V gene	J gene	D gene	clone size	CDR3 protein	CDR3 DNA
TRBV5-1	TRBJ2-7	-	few	CASNQDTSYEQYF	TGCGCCAGCAATCAGGACACCTCCTACGAGCAGTACTTC
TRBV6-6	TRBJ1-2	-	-	CATTPTGGAGYTF	TGTGCCACCACCCCGACAGGAGGCGCGGGCTACACCTTC
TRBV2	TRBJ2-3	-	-	CASSYGTPRTDTQYF	TGTGCCAGCAGCTATGGGACACCCCGCACAGATACGCAGTATTTT
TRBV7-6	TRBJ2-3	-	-	CASSRYTDTQYF	TGTGCCAGCAGCCGGTACACAGATACGCAGTATTTT
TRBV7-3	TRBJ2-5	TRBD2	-	CASSLGLQETQYF	TGTGCCAGCAGCTTGGGACTACAAGAGACCCAATACTTC
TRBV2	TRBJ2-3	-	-	CASKWGVATDTQYF	TGTGCCAGCAAGTGGGGGGTTGCTACAGATACGCAGTATTTT
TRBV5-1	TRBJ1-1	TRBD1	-	CASSATGGPEAFF	TGCGCCAGCAGCGCGACAGGGGGACCTGAAGCTTTCTTT
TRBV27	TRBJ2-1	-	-	CASSLNREGYNEQFF	TGTGCCAGCAGCCTAAACAGGGAAGGCTACAATGAGCAGTTCTTC
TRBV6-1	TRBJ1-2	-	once	CASRGPGGSYTF	TGTGCCAGCAGAGGTCCCGGCGGGAGCTACACCTTC
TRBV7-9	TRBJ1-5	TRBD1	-	CSSSLGTGGHNQPQHF	TGTTCCAGCAGCTTAGGGACAGGGGGCCACAATCAGCCCCAGCATTTT
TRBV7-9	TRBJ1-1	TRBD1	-	CASSLPPGGTEAFF	TGTGCCAGCAGCTTACCCCCAGGGGGCACTGAAGCTTTCTTT
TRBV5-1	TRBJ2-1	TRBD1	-	CASSSPGQHNEQFF	TGCGCCAGCAGCTCACCGGGACAGCACAATGAGCAGTTCTTC
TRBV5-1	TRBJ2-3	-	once	CASSPERSTDTQYF	TGCGCCAGCAGCCCAGAACGAAGCACAGATACGCAGTATTTT
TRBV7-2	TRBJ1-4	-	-	CASSLASGLPANEKLFF	TGTGCCAGCAGCTTAGCCAGCGGTCTGCCGGCTAATGAAAAACTGTTTTTT
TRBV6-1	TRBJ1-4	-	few	CASSEGLAGLNEKLFF	TGTGCCAGCAGTGAAGGGTTGGCAGGGCTTAATGAAAAACTGTTTTTT
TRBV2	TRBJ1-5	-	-	CASSFGQLSNQPQHF	TGTGCCAGCAGCTTTGGACAGTTGAGCAATCAGCCCCAGCATTTT
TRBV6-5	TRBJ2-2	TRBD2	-	CASSTSGRITGELFF	TGTGCCAGCAGTACTAGCGGGAGAATCACCGGGGAGCTGTTTTTT
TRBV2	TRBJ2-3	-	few	CASSGSRAFTDTQYF	TGTGCCAGCAGTGGCTCACGAGCTTTCACAGATACGCAGTATTTT
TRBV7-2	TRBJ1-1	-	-	CASRLLVTAEAFF	TGTGCCAGCAGGTTGTTGGTAACAGCAGAAGCTTTCTTT
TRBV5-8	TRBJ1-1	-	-	CASSLGGGRGTEAFF	TGTGCCAGCAGCCTAGGGGGGGGGCGAGGGACTGAAGCTTTCTTT
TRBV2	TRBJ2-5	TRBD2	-	CASSDPSLAGAGHGETQYF	TGTGCCAGCAGTGACCCGTCGCTAGCGGGGGCGGGCCATGGTGAGACCCAGTACTTC
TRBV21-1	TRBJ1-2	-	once	CASSTRDRGERDYGYTF	TGTGCCAGCAGCACCCGGGACAGGGGCGAACGGGACTATGGCTACACCTTC
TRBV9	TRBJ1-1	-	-	CASSVEQNTEAFF	TGTGCCAGCAGCGTAGAACAGAACACTGAAGCTTTCTTT
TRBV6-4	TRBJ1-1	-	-	CASSDGGENTEAFF	TGTGCCAGCAGTGACGGGGGGGAGAACACTGAAGCTTTCTTT
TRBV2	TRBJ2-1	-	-	CASRQSDNEQFF	TGTGCCAGCCGACAGAGCGACAATGAGCAGTTCTTC
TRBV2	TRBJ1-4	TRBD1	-	CASSEQGTVNEKLFF	TGTGCCAGCAGTGAACAAGGGACAGTTAATGAAAAACTGTTTTTT
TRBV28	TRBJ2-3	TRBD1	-	CASSLQGQGGTDTQYF	TGTGCCAGCAGTCTACAGGGACAGGGAGGTACAGATACGCAGTATTTT
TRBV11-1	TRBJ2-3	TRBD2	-	CASSLLAGGTDTQYF	TGTGCCAGCAGCTTACTAGCGGGGGGCACAGATACGCAGTATTTT
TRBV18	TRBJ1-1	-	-	CASSPSRGTEAFF	TGTGCCAGCTCACCATCTAGGGGCACTGAAGCTTTCTTT
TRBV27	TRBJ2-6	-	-	CASSPLGTGANVLTF	TGTGCCAGCAGTCCCCTCGGGACTGGGGCCAACGTCCTGACTTTC
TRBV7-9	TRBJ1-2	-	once	CASSLESPGNYGYTF	TGTGCCAGCAGCTTAGAATCCCCTGGCAACTATGGCTACACCTTC
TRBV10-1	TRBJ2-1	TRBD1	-	CASSGQGDEQFF	TGCGCCAGCAGCGGACAGGGGGATGAGCAGTTCTTC
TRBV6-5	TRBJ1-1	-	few	CASSYSGAPNTEAFF	TGTGCCAGCAGTTACTCGGGGGCTCCGAACACTGAAGCTTTCTTT
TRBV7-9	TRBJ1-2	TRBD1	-	CSSSFTGDGYTF	TGTTCCAGCAGCTTCACAGGGGATGGCTACACCTTC
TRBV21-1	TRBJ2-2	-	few	CASCRQGANTGELFF	TGTGCCAGCTGCCGACAGGGGGCGAACACCGGGGAGCTGTTTTTT
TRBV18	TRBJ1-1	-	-	CASSTYRERNTEAFF	TGTGCCAGCTCAACCTACAGGGAGCGGAACACTGAAGCTTTCTTT
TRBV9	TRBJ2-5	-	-	CASSPPAGGQETQYF	TGTGCCAGCAGCCCCCCCGCTGGGGGGCAAGAGACCCAGTACTTC
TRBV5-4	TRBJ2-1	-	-	CASSPGAGGTYNEQFF	TGTGCCAGCAGCCCGGGAGCCGGTGGCACCTACAATGAGCAGTTCTTC
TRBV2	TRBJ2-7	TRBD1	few	CASSNNRGNEQYF	TGTGCCAGCAGCAATAACAGGGGTAACGAGCAGTACTTC
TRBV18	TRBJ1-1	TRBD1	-	CASSPTTGTVNTEAFF	TGTGCCAGCTCACCGACAACCGGGACAGTGAACACTGAAGCTTTCTTT
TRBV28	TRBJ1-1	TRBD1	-	CASSLDRDTEAFF	TGTGCCAGCAGTTTGGACAGGGACACTGAAGCTTTCTTT
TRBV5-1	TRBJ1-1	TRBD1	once	CASSGFQGAKTFF	TGCGCCAGCAGCGGGTTTCAGGGGGCGAAAACTTTCTTT
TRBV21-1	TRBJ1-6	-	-	CASSKGPRPGVKSLHF	TGTGCCAGCAGCAAAGGTCCTCGGCCGGGAGTAAAGTCCCTCCACTTT